This T cell receptor beta chain was obtained from a study of cytomegalovirus exposure and HLA in healthy donors (TCRdb year 2017). In the study overall: The 500 to 800 repertoires of the first cohort and the approximately 110 validation repertoires were produced on the same platform, according to a later analysis. The study aimed to test whether cataloging public T cell receptors could reveal signatures of past pathogen exposure. In addition to the first cohort of 500 to 850 subjects, a separate validation cohort of approximately 130 different subjects was used. The study combined high-throughput TCR immunosequencing, statistical association of individual TCRs with disease status, and machine learning to predict cytomegalovirus infection status.

Study-level results and caveats: In vitro tests confirmed that a few of the cytomegalovirus-associated TCR beta chains recognize cytomegalovirus antigens. All 130 or so repertoires were used to score co-occurrence in the validation cohort in a later analysis, because that analysis had no HLA typing for the cohort. Most TCR sequences were observed very rarely across donors, whereas some public TCRs were present in many individuals. In a later analysis, TCRs clustered in the first cohort were found to also tend to co-occur in the 120 or so validation repertoires, with around 94% of cluster scores above 0. The authors suggested that the approach could potentially be generalized to other disease states and immunological phenotypes. The study listed 150 to 200 TCR beta chains as associated with cytomegalovirus. The classifier was reported to diagnose cytomegalovirus status with high specificity and sensitivity in both the original cohort and the validation cohort.

Including the terminal cysteine and phenylalanine, the CDR3 comprises 16 residues. This entry keeps only the CDR3 DNA: 48 bases, framed from base 1. Taken from the germline V gene, the CDR1 and CDR2 loops are SGHDT and YYEEEE. For this chain, trimming is 4 bases at the V end and 4 bases at the J end, and the number of junction bases without a gene match is 9. The donors belonged to the validation cohort of 90 to 150 subjects, which was separate from the approximately 700-subject first cohort. With respect to this clone: It lacks a known antigen. Base-call qualities are not available, and no considerably larger clone is one nucleotide away.

Library construction relied on the immunoSEQ multiplex PCR assay. Per the source publication's procedure: To diagnose cytomegalovirus status from the catalog of TCR beta chain sequences, a statistical classification framework was built. Not all clones reach the TCRdb copy of this immuneACCESS table, which keeps in-frame sequences only. Checked studies attribute under half of the gap to unresolved V genes and leave the rest unexplained. D and trimming were read from the DNA, whereas the V and J calls and clone size are those reported in that table. The table for this sample lists around 150,000 clones; 82% of them were counted only once. Of the sample, around 27% falls within the top ten clones.

This receptor chain uses TRBV5-6 and TRBJ2-1; the central 9 bases match TRBD1. The sequence came from a man aged 25-40 years in good health and CMV-seropositive. Material for sequencing was PBMCs. In nucleotide form, the sequence is TGTGCCAGCAGCCGGACAGGGGCCAATTTGTACAATGAGCAGTTCTTC. Its amino acids are CASSRTGANLYNEQFF.